The sequence of this T cell receptor beta chain was determined in a study of blood T cell repertoires in COVID-19. Turning to the study itself: Italy, Spain and the United States were the sources of the convalescent and acute COVID-19 samples. From T cells, B-cell-depleted T cells, or PBMCs came the material, which was cDNA or gDNA.

Authors' data handling: The assay estimated nucleated cells by amplifying reference gene primers. Assay: immunoSEQ multiplex PCR; the TCRdb copy retains only in-frame clones and omits some. Clone size and the V and J calls come from that table; the DNA yielded D and trimming. The table has a few hundred thousand clones, 87% seen once. The ends lost 7 bases at V and 4 bases at J; junction bases unmatched: 6. Per the germline V gene, CDR1 is SGHTA and CDR2 is FQGNSA. The CDR3 is 13 amino acids. This clone was recorded once. This chain joins TRBV7-2 and TRBJ2-7, with 8 bases lining up with TRBD2. The sample comprised peripheral blood. This TCR was sampled from a man between 18 and 35 years old with active or convalescent COVID-19. This CDR3 reads CASTGGWWYEQYF. In DNA form, the CDR3 reads TGTGCCAGCACGGGGGGGTGGTGGTACGAGCAGTACTTC. Full variable domain (rest looked up from reference TRBV7-2 and TRBJ2-7): GAGVSQSPSNKVTEKGKDVELRCDPISGHTALYWYRQSLGQGLEFLIYFQGNSAPDKSGLPSDRFSAERTGGSVSTLTIQRTQQEDSAVYLCASTGGWWYEQYFGPGTRLTVT.